The 32 T cell receptor beta chains below come from one sample, sequenced in a study of shared clonotypes between healthy human individuals. Only in-frame clones appear in the TCRdb table, and some are missing; sequencing was by immunoSEQ multiplex PCR. The sample records roughly 720,000 clones, roughly 87% being singletons. The sample consisted of memory CD8+ T cells from PBMCs. Subset given: CD45RO+ cells pooled with CCR7-negative TemRA cells. Every receptor here comes from a young man in good health. Some clones in this sample may be carry-over from other donors' samples.

This rearrangement joins TRBV4-1 to TRBJ2-2, with D possibly matching TRBD2 (5 bases). CDR3 length: 14 amino acids. V shed 8 bases and J shed 1 base, with 11 bases lying between them. CDR1 MGHRA and CDR2 YSYEKL come from the germline V gene. CDR3 residues: CASCWTVNTGELFF. The CDR3 DNA reads as TGCGCCAGCTGTTGGACTGTGAACACCGGGGAGCTGTTTTTT.

V usage is TRBV30 and J usage is TRBJ2-3, with TRBD1 matching over 9 bases. V trimming: 1 base; J trimming: 2 bases; junction bases outside the gene matches: 13. In germline, CDR1 is GTSNPN, CDR2 SVGIG (reference sequence). The CDR3 runs to 18 residues. As DNA, the CDR3 is TGTGCCTGGAGTGAATTTAGCAGGGGGACAGGGTACACAGATACGCAGTATTTT. Translated, it gives CAWSEFSRGTGYTDTQYF.

This clone was found once. The CDR3 DNA reads as TGCGCCAGCAGCCCGGAAGGAAGGACGGAAAACAATGAGCAGTTCTTC. Translating it yields CASSPEGRTENNEQFF. This sequence joins TRBV5-1 and TRBJ2-1; D is ambiguous. CDR3 size: 16 residues. V shed 4 bases and J shed 5 bases, with 19 bases lying between them. Germline V gives CDR1 SGHRS, CDR2 YFSETQ.

In DNA form, the CDR3 reads TGTGCCAGCAGCAAAGGAGGAACAGAGACCCAGTACTTC. Translated, it gives CASSKGGTETQYF. The chain carries TRBV21-1 and TRBJ2-5; TRBD2, the D gene given by the table, was not confirmed from the DNA. TRBV21-1 is assigned pseudogene status. The CDR3 is 13 amino acids.

This rearrangement joins TRBV6-5 to TRBJ2-7, with D unclear. V was trimmed by 5 bases and J by 13 bases, leaving 6 bases between them. CDR1 and CDR2 (germline): MNHEY, SVGAGI. CDR3 size: 8 residues. CDR3 nucleotide sequence: TGTGCCAGCAGTGATGGTTACTTC. Translating it yields CASSDGYF.

V usage is TRBV4-3 and J usage is TRBJ1-2; possibly TRBD1 for D (6 bases). The germline gives CDR1 LGHNA, CDR2 YSLEER. Trimming stripped 2 bases from V and 4 bases from J, with 11 bases between. CDR3 length: 14 residues. The CDR3 region has the DNA TGCGCCAGCAGCCAACCGGGGGGCAGCTATGGCTACACCTTC. This translates into CASSQPGGSYGYTF.

This sequence joins TRBV27 and TRBJ2-7; no clear D gene. Germline V CDR1 and CDR2: MNHEY, SMNVEV (reference sequence). The germline V and J ends were trimmed by 6 bases and 0 bases, with 9 bases remaining between them. The CDR3 has 13 residues. CDR3 residues: CASSPAASYEQYF. CDR3 DNA: TGTGCCAGCAGCCCCGCCGCCTCCTACGAGCAGTACTTC.

V and J are TRBV10-2 and TRBJ2-7, with D unclear. Germline CDR1 and CDR2: WSHSY and SAAADI. V shed 0 bases and J shed 2 bases, with 14 bases lying between them. CDR3 size: 16 residues. The chain's CDR3 is CASSESIGYITYEQYF. CDR3 DNA: TGCGCCAGCAGTGAGTCAATTGGTTACATCACCTACGAGCAGTACTTC.

The chain is built from TRBV5-1 and TRBJ2-3; perhaps TRBD1 as D (6 bases). Germline-derived CDR1 and CDR2 are SGHRS and YFSETQ. Deletions cut 0 bases from V and 5 bases from J, with 16 bases between. The length of the CDR3 is 16 residues. The CDR3 loop is CASSLDRTATGDTQYF. Here the CDR3 DNA reads TGCGCCAGCAGCTTGGATAGGACAGCTACCGGAGATACGCAGTATTTT.

V gene TRBV5-1 combines with J gene TRBJ1-4, with D possibly matching TRBD1 (6 bases). Germline V CDR1 and CDR2: SGHRS, YFSETQ. V lost 3 bases and J 3 bases, leaving 12 bases between the germline ends. The CDR3 length is 15 residues. The CDR3 reads CASSSTDSPNEKLFF. For the CDR3, the DNA is TGCGCCAGCAGCTCAACGGACAGCCCTAATGAAAAACTGTTTTTT.

The V call is TRBV7-2, the J call TRBJ2-1; 8 positions match TRBD2. This CDR3 is 16 amino acids long. Germline V CDR1 and CDR2: SGHTA, FQGNSA. V lost 6 bases, J lost 7 bases, and 14 bases stayed unmatched. This CDR3 is CASRGNGREVGNEQFF. DNA of the CDR3: TGTGCCAGCAGAGGGAATGGGCGGGAGGTTGGGAATGAGCAGTTCTTC.

The chain is built from TRBV27 and TRBJ2-1; TRBD2 matches 7 bases. This CDR3 region has 16 residues. CDR1 and CDR2 (germline): MNHEY, SMNVEV (reference sequence). The trim removed 4 bases at V and 2 bases at J, leaving 8 bases unmatched. CDR3 loop: CASSSGGGMAYNEQFF. CDR3 nucleotides: TGTGCCAGCAGTTCGGGGGGAGGGATGGCCTACAATGAGCAGTTCTTC.

The rearrangement joins TRBV7-2 to TRBJ2-1; a possible D gene is TRBD2 (6 bases). V lost 1 base to trimming and J lost 9 bases, with 19 bases between them. Per germline, CDR1 SGHTA and CDR2 FQGNSA. The CDR3 has 16 amino acids. CDR3: CASSLEGVRPGGEQFF. As DNA, the CDR3 is TGTGCCAGCAGCTTAGAAGGTGTAAGGCCCGGGGGTGAGCAGTTCTTC.

As concerns this clone: The sample holds other DNA sequences that translate to the same CDR3. This rearrangement joins TRBV9 to TRBJ2-5; D tentatively fits TRBD1 or TRBD2 (5 bases each). V lost 2 bases, J lost 0 bases, and 8 bases lay in between. CDR1 SGDLS and CDR2 YYNGEE come from the germline V gene. The CDR3 totals 14 residues. CDR3 protein: CASSVRGDQETQYF. For the CDR3, the DNA is TGTGCCAGCAGCGTCCGAGGGGACCAAGAGACCCAGTACTTC.

This clone occurred once. V and J are TRBV6-1 and TRBJ2-7; 12 positions match TRBD2. Germline loops: CDR1 MNHNS, CDR2 SASEGT. The CDR3 covers 15 residues. Trimming at V came to 6 bases and at J to 2 bases, leaving 5 bases not matched to a gene. CDR3 in amino acids: CASRATSGGPYEQYF. The CDR3 nucleotides are TGTGCCAGCAGGGCGACTAGCGGGGGCCCCTACGAGCAGTACTTC.

J is TRBJ2-1 and V is TRBV7-2, with D unresolved. The V end lost 2 bases, the J end lost 4 bases, and 3 bases lay between the germline ends. Germline CDR1 SGHTA, CDR2 FQGNSA. The length of the CDR3 is 12 residues. The CDR3: CASSLLYNEQFF. DNA of the CDR3: TGTGCCAGCAGCTTATTGTACAATGAGCAGTTCTTC.

This chain links TRBV4-1 with TRBJ2-7; 9 bases line up with TRBD1. The CDR3 length is 17 residues. Germline-derived CDR1 and CDR2 are MGHRA and YSYEKL. V lost 4 bases and J lost 1; bases outside the gene matches: 11. The CDR3 region has the DNA TGCGCCAGCAGCCTCGCCACCTCCGGGACAGGGTCCTACGAGCAGTACTTC. Translation gives CASSLATSGTGSYEQYF.

This clone was seen only once. The chain's CDR3 is CASSSRWGNSYNEQFF. The CDR3 nucleotides are TGTGCCAGCAGTTCCCGTTGGGGCAACTCCTACAATGAGCAGTTCTTC. V usage is TRBV27 and J usage is TRBJ2-1; TRBD1 might be the D (5 bases). V was shortened by 4 bases and J by 0 bases, with 13 bases between the two germline ends. Germline V lookup: CDR1 MNHEY, CDR2 SMNVEV (reference sequence). This CDR3 is 16 amino acids long.

The chain carries TRBV28 and TRBJ2-7; 7 bases line up with TRBD1. Trimming took 5 bases from V and 2 from J; bases not matched to a gene: 9. Looked up from germline, CDR1 is MDHEN and CDR2 is SYDVKM. This CDR3 contains 15 residues. The DNA of the CDR3 is TGTGCCAGCAGTATACCCGGACAGGAGACCTACGAGCAGTACTTC. Amino acids: CASSIPGQETYEQYF.

This clone was detected only once. The gene calls are TRBV7-9 and TRBJ2-2; possibly TRBD1 or TRBD2 for D (5 bases each). Trimming stripped 6 bases from V and 0 bases from J, with 17 bases between. CDR3 size: 17 residues. Germline CDR1 SEHNR, CDR2 FQNEAQ (reference sequence). The CDR3 DNA sequence: TGTGCCAGCAGTCAGGTGGGGACCAGAACGAACACCGGGGAGCTGTTTTTT. Protein: CASSQVGTRTNTGELFF.

The J gene is TRBJ2-3, the V gene TRBV2; 10 bases fit TRBD2. V dropped 6 bases and J dropped 3; count of bases not matched to a gene: 9. The length of the CDR3 is 16 residues. Germline lookup yields CDR1 SNHLY and CDR2 FYNNEI. In nucleotides, the CDR3 is TGTGCCAGCAGCGATAGAGGGACTAGCGTGACAGATACGCAGTATTTT. It is translated as CASSDRGTSVTDTQYF.

This clone was seen only once. CDR3 sequence reads: CASSPGAWLNEQYF. CDR3 DNA: TGTGCCAGTAGCCCGGGGGCGTGGTTAAACGAGCAGTACTTC. This rearrangement joins TRBV19 to TRBJ2-7; D possibly matches TRBD1 or TRBD2 (6 bases each). CDR3 length equals 14 residues. CDR1 is LNHDA, CDR2 SQIVND, per germline (reference sequence). The germline V and J ends were trimmed by 6 bases and 5 bases, with 17 bases remaining between them.

This rearrangement joins TRBV6-5 to TRBJ2-7; D possibly corresponds to TRBD2 (6 bases). Per germline, CDR1 MNHEY and CDR2 SVGAGI. This CDR3 has 15 amino acids. Trimming cost V 0 bases and J 2 bases, with 11 bases left between them. The CDR3 spells CASSYSGGTTYEQYF. The CDR3, as DNA: TGTGCCAGCAGTTACTCGGGCGGGACCACCTACGAGCAGTACTTC.

CDR3 protein: CASSFLAGGLDTQYF. CDR3 bases: TGTGCCAGCAGTTTTCTAGCGGGAGGGTTGGATACGCAGTATTTT. This chain links TRBV28 with TRBJ2-3, with 12 positions matching TRBD2. V shed 3 bases and J 6 bases; nucleotides not matched to a gene: 4. Germline lookup yields CDR1 MDHEN and CDR2 SYDVKM. The CDR3 contains 15 residues.

The chain employs TRBV4-1 and TRBJ2-3; 9 bases map to TRBD2. This CDR3 is built from 21 residues. V was clipped by 2 bases and J by 2 bases; unmatched bases: 20. CDR1 and CDR2 (germline): MGHRA, YSYEKL. The CDR3 DNA reads as TGCGCCAGCAGCCAACTAAAATCTGAGCGGGAGGACCTCGAACTCACAGATACGCAGTATTTT. Amino acids: CASSQLKSEREDLELTDTQYF.

The chain joins TRBV13 to TRBJ2-7; perhaps TRBD1 as D (6 bases). The V gene's germline CDR1 is PRHDT and CDR2 FYEKMQ (reference sequence). The CDR3 is made up of 15 amino acids. Trimming shortened V by 5 bases and J by 3 bases, and 17 bases separated the two germline ends. The CDR3: CASSPGPGQNYEQYF. CDR3 in DNA: TGTGCCAGCAGCCCGGGCCCGGGACAAAACTACGAGCAGTACTTC.

The V and J genes are TRBV28 and TRBJ2-2, with a possible D match to TRBD2 (6 bases). The CDR3 has 16 amino acids. Per germline, CDR1 MDHEN and CDR2 SYDVKM. V lost 5 bases and J lost 5, with 18 bases in between. The CDR3, as DNA: TGTGCCAGCAGTCCGCGGGACGGAAAGTGGACCGGGGAGCTGTTTTTT. This translates into CASSPRDGKWTGELFF. The variable domain in full, completed from reference TRBV28 and TRBJ2-2, reads DVKVTQSSRYLVKRTGEKVFLECVQDMDHENMFWYRQDPGLGLRLIYFSYDVKMKEKGDIPEGYSVSREKKERFSLILESASTNQTSMYLCASSPRDGKWTGELFFGEGSRLTVL.

The V call is TRBV10-3, the J call TRBJ1-2; 9 positions match TRBD1. V lost 0 bases and J lost 5; bases outside the gene matches: 4. In germline, CDR1 is ENHRY, CDR2 SYGVKD. This CDR3 is built from 15 residues. This chain's CDR3 is CAISESGQGFYGYTF. The CDR3 DNA reads as TGTGCCATCAGTGAGTCGGGACAGGGTTTTTATGGCTACACCTTC.

This chain links TRBV4-1 with TRBJ2-1; the D gene is possibly TRBD2 (6 bases). V was clipped by 4 bases and J by 1 base, with 11 bases between them. From germline, CDR1 is MGHRA and CDR2 YSYEKL. The CDR3 consists of 15 residues. The DNA of the CDR3 is TGCGCCAGCAGCCGGGGCGGGAATTCCTACAATGAGCAGTTCTTC. It translates to CASSRGGNSYNEQFF.

This clone was found once. The J gene is TRBJ1-1, the V gene TRBV7-9, with TRBD1 identical over 9 bases. Germline CDR1 is SEHNR and CDR2 is FQNEAQ (reference sequence). The V segment lost 0 bases and the J segment 1 base; nucleotides outside the gene matches: 6. This CDR3 comprises 17 residues. The CDR3 DNA is TGTGCCAGCAGCTTAGCGCTTAGGGGACAGGGGAACACTGAAGCTTTCTTT. Translated, it gives CASSLALRGQGNTEAFF. Full variable domain (rest looked up from reference TRBV7-9 and TRBJ1-1): DTGVSQNPRHKITKRGQNVTFRCDPISEHNRLYWYRQTLGQGPEFLTYFQNEAQLEKSRLLSDRFSAERPKGSFSTLEIQRTEQGDSAMYLCASSLALRGQGNTEAFFGQGTRLTVV.

The chain carries TRBV10-3 and TRBJ2-1; D possibly uses TRBD1 or TRBD2 (5 bases each). The CDR3 has 15 residues. Trimming left V 4 bases short and J 7 bases short, with 17 bases between. Germline CDR1 ENHRY, CDR2 SYGVKD. This CDR3 is CAISGGSAKGNEQFF. The CDR3, as DNA: TGTGCCATCAGTGGGGGTAGCGCGAAGGGGAATGAGCAGTTCTTC.

The rearrangement uses TRBV7-9 and TRBJ2-3; 11 positions agree with TRBD2. The CDR3 covers 15 residues. V lost 9 bases, J lost 5 bases, and 10 bases stayed unmatched. CDR1 and CDR2 (germline): SEHNR, FQNEAQ (reference sequence). The CDR3, as DNA: TGTGCCAGTAGCGGGAGGGGGTTTCTCGGAGATACGCAGTATTTT. Encoded protein: CASSGRGFLGDTQYF.